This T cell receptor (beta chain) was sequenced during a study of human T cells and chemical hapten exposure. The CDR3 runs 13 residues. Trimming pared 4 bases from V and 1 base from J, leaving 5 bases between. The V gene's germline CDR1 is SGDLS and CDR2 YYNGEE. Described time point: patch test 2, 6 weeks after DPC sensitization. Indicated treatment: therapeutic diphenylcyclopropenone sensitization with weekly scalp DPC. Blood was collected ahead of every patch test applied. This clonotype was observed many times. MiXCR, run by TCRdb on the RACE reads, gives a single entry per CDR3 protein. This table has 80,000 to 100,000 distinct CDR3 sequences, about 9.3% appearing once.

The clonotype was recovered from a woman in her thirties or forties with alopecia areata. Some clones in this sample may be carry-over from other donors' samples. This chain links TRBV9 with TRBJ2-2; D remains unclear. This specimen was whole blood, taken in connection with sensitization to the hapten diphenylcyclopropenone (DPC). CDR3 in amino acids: CASSSGNTGELFF. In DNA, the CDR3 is TGTGCCAGCAGCTCGGGGAACACCGGGGAGCTGTTTTTT.